The source of this TCR beta chain is a study of OX40 agonist ivuxolimab in advanced cancers. Turning to the study itself: Patients received ivuxolimab, an intravenous treatment, every 2 weeks at 0.01 to 10 mg/kg. Prior anti-PD-1, anti-PD-L1 or anti-CTLA-4 therapy was allowed; around 40% had some.

Blood sampling was done at baseline, cycle 4 day 1, and cycle 7 day 1. The V gene's germline CDR1 is SGHRS and CDR2 YFSETQ. This CDR3 has 14 residues. V shed 4 bases, J shed 5 bases, and the junction held 2 bases outside the gene matches. Study-level findings and limits: Still undetermined is the antigen specificity of the expanded peripheral T cells.

The data were produced by immunoSEQ multiplex PCR, yet TCRdb's version contains in-frame clones alone and is incomplete. The sample has 45,000 to 50,000 clones; approximately 86% are singletons. Concerning this clone: Its antigen remains unknown.

The starting material was CD4+ or CD8+ T cells sorted from blood, obtained in a trial of the OX40 agonist ivuxolimab. The chain uses TRBV5-1 and TRBJ2-7, with 14 bases matching TRBD2. This clonotype originated in an adult with an advanced solid tumor such as melanoma, head and neck, liver or kidney cancer. The DNA of the CDR3 is TGCGCCAGCAGCCCGGGACTAGCGGGAGACGAGCAGTACTTC. Encoded protein: CASSPGLAGDEQYF.